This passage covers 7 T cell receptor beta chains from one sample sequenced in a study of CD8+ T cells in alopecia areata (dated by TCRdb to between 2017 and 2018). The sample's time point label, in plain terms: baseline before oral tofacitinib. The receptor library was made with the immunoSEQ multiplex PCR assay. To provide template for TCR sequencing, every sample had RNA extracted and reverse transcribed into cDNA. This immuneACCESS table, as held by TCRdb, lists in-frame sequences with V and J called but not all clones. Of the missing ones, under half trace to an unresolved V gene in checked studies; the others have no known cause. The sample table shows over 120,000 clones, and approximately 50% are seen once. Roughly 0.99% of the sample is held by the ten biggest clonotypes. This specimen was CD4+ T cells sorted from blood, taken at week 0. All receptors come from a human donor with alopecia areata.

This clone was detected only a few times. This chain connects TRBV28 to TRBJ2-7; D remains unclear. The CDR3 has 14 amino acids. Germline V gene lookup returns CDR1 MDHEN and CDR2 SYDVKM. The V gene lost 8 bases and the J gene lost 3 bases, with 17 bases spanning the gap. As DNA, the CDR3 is TGTGCCAGCGTTTCGAGACGAATTTTCTACGAGCAGTACTTC. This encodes CASVSRRIFYEQYF.

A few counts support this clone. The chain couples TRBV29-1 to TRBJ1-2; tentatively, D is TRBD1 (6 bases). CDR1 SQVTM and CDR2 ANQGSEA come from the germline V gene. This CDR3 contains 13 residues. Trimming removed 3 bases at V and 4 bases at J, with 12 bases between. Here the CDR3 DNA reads TGCAGCGTTGAGGCAGGGGTGTCCTATGGCTACACCTTC. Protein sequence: CSVEAGVSYGYTF. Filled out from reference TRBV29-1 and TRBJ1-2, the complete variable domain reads SAVISQKPSRDICQRGTSLTIQCQVDSQVTMMFWYRQQPGQSLTLIATANQGSEATYESGFVIDKFPISRPNLTFSTLTVSNMSPEDSSIYLCSVEAGVSYGYTFGSGTRLTVV.

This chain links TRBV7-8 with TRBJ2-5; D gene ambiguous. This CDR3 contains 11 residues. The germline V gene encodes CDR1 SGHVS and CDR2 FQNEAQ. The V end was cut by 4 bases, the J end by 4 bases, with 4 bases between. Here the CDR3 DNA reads TGTGCCAGCAGCTCCGGAGAGACCCAGTACTTC. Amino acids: CASSSGETQYF. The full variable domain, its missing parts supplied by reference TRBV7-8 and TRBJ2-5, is GAGVSQSPRYKVAKRGQDVALRCDPISGHVSLFWYQQALGQGPEFLTYFQNEAQLDKSGLPSDRFFAERPEGSVSTLKIQRTQQEDSAVYLCASSSGETQYFGPGTRLLVL.

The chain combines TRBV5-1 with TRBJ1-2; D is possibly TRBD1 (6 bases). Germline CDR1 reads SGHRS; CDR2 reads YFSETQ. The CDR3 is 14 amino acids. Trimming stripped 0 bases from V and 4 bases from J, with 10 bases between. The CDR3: CASSLGQDSYGYTF. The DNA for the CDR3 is TGCGCCAGCAGCTTGGGACAGGACTCCTATGGCTACACCTTC.

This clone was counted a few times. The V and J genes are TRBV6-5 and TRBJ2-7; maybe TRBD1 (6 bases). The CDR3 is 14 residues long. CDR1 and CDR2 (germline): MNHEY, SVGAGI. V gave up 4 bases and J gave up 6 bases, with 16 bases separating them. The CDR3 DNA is TGTGCCAGCAGTTGGAGTTCACAGGGATCCGAGCAGTACTTC. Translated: CASSWSSQGSEQYF.

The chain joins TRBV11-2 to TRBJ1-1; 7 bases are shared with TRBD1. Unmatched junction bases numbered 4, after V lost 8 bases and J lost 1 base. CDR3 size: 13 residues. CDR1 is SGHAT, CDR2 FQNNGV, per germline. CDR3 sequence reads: CASRDSQNTEAFF. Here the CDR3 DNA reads TGTGCCAGCCGGGACAGTCAGAACACTGAAGCTTTCTTT.

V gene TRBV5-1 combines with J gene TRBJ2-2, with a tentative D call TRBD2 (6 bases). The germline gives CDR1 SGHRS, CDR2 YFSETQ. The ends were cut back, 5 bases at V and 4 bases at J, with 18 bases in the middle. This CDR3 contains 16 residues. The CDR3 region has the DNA TGCGCCAGCAGGGACACGTTGGGAGCGGGCACCGGGGAGCTGTTTTTT. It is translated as CASRDTLGAGTGELFF.